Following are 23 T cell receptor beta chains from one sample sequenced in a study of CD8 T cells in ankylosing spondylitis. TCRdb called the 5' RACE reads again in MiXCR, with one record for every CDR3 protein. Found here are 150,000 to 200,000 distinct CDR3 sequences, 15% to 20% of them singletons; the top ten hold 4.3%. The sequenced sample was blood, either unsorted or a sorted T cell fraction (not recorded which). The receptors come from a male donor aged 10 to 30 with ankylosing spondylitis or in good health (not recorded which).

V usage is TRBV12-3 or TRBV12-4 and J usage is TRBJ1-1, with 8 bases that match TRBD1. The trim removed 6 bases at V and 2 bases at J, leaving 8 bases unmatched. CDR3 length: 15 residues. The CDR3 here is CASSWTGKANTEAFF. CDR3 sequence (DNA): TGTGCCAGCAGCTGGACAGGGAAGGCTAACACTGAAGCTTTCTTT.

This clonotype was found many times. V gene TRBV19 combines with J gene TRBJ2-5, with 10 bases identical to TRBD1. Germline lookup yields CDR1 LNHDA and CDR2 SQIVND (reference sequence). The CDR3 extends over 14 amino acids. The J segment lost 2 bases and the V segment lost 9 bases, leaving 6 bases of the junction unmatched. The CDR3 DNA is TGTGCCAGCCGGGACAGGGGACAGCAAGAGACCCAGTACTTC. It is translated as CASRDRGQQETQYF.

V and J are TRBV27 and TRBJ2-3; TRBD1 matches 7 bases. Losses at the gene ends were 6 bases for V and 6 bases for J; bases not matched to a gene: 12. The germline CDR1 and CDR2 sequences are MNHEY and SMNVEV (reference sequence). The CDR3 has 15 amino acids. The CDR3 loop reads CASSQRQGPGDTQYF. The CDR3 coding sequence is TGTGCCAGCAGCCAGAGACAGGGTCCGGGGGATACGCAGTATTTT.

This CDR3 reads CASSRTGSDSYEQYF. For the CDR3, the DNA is TGTGCCAGCTCACGCACCGGGTCAGACTCCTACGAGCAGTACTTC. The rearrangement links TRBV18 to TRBJ2-7; D gene uncertain. The CDR3 loop spans 15 amino acids. The germline gives CDR1 KGHSH, CDR2 LQKENI. V shed 4 bases and J shed 0 bases, with 13 bases lying between them.

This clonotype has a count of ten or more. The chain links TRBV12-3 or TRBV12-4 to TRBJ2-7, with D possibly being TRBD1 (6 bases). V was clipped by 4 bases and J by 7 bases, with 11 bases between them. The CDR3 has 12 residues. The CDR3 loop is CASSWGPGEQYF. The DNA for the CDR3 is TGTGCCAGCAGTTGGGGGCCTGGGGAGCAGTACTTC.

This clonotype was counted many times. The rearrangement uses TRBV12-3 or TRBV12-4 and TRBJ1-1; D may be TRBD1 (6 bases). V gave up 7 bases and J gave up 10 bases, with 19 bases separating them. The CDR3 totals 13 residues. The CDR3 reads CASTPGTRGAAFF. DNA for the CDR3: TGTGCCAGCACCCCGGGAACGAGGGGGGCAGCTTTCTTT.

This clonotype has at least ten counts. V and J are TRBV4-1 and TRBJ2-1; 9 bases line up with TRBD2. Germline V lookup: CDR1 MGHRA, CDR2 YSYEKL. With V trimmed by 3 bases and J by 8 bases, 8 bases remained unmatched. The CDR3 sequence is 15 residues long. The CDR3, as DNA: TGCGCCAGCAGCCAGACAGCGGGAGGACGAGATGAGCAGTTCTTC. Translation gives CASSQTAGGRDEQFF.

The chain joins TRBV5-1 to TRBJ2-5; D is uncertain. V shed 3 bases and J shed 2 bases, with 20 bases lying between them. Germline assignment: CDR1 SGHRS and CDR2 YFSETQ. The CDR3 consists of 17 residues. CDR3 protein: CASSSPPTDLKQETQYF. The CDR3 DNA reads TGCGCCAGCAGCTCTCCCCCTACGGACCTAAAACAAGAGACCCAGTACTTC.

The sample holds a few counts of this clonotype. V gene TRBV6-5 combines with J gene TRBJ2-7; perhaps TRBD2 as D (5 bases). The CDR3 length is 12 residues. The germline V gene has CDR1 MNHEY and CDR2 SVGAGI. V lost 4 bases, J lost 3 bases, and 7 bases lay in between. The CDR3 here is CASSWTYYEQYF. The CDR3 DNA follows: TGTGCCAGCAGTTGGACTTACTACGAGCAGTACTTC.

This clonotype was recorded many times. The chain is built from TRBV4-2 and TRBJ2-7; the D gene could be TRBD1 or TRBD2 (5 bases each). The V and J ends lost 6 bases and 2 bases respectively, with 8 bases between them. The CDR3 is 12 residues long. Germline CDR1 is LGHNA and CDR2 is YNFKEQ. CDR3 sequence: CASRGTAYEQYF. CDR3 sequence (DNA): TGTGCCAGCAGAGGGACCGCCTACGAGCAGTACTTC.

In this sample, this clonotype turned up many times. CDR3 loop: CASSQEYDRGLGEQFF. In DNA, the CDR3 is TGCGCCAGCAGCCAAGAATACGACAGGGGGCTGGGTGAGCAGTTCTTC. The chain is built from TRBV4-3 and TRBJ2-1, with 10 bases matching TRBD1. Germline CDR1 reads LGHNA; CDR2 reads YSLEER. V was clipped by 0 bases and J by 9 bases; unmatched bases: 8. This CDR3 contains 16 residues.

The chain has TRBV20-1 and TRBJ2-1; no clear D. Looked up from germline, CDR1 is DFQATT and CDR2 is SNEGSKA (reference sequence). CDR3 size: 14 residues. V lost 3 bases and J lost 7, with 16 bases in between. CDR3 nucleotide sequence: TGCAGTGCTAGCCCGAGCGTGCTGGGGAATGAGCAGTTCTTC. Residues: CSASPSVLGNEQFF.

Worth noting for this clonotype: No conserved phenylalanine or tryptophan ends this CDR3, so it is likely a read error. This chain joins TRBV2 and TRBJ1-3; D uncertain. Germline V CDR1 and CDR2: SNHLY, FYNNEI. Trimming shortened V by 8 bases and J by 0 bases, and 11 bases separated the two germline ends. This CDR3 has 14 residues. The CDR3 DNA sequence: TGTGCCAGCCACGTCGGGGTCTCTGGAAACACCATATATTCT. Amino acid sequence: CASHVGVSGNTIYS.

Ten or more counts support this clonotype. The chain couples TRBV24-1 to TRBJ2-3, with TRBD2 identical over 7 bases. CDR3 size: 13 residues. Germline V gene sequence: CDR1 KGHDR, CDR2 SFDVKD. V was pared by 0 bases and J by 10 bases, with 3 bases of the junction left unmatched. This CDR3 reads CATSDLPGGPQYF. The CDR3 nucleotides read TGTGCCACCAGTGATTTGCCGGGGGGACCGCAGTATTTT.

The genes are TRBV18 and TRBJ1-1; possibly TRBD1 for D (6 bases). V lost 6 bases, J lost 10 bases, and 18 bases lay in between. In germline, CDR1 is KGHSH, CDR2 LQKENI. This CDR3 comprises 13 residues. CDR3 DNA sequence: TGTGCCAGCTCTCCTAACAGGGCATTCGCAGCTTTCTTT. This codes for CASSPNRAFAAFF.

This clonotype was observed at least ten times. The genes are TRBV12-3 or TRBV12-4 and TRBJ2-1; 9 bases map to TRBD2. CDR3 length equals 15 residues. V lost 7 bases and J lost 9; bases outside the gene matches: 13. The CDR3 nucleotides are TGTGCCAGCACCCCCAGACTAGCGGCGGCCGGTGAGCAGTTCTTC. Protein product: CASTPRLAAAGEQFF.

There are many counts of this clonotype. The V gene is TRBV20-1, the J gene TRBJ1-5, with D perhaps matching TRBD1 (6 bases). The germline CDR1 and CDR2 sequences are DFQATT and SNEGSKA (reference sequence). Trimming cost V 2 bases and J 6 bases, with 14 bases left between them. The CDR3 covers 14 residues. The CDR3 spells CSARIPQGSQPQHF. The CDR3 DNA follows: TGCAGTGCTAGAATCCCCCAGGGGAGTCAGCCCCAGCATTTT.

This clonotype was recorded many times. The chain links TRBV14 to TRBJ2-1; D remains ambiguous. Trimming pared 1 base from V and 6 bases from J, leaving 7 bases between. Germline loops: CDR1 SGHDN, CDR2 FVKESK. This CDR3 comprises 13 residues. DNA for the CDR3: TGTGCCAGCAGCCAAGGTAGAATCAATGAGCAGTTCTTC. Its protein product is CASSQGRINEQFF.

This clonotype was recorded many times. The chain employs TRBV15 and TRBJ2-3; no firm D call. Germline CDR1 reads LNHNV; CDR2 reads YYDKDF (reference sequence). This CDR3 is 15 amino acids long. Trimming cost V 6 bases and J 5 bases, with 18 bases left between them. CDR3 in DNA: TGTGCCACCAGGAAGAGTTCGTGGGTCGTAGATACGCAGTATTTT. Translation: CATRKSSWVVDTQYF.

As DNA, the CDR3 is TGCAGTGCCCCGACTAGTCCCTCCTACGAGCAGTACTTC. Translating gives CSAPTSPSYEQYF. V usage is TRBV20-1 and J usage is TRBJ2-7; D might be TRBD2 (6 bases). Looked up from germline, CDR1 is DFQATT and CDR2 is SNEGSKA (reference sequence). The length of the CDR3 is 13 residues. V lost 6 bases and J lost 0, with 12 bases in between.

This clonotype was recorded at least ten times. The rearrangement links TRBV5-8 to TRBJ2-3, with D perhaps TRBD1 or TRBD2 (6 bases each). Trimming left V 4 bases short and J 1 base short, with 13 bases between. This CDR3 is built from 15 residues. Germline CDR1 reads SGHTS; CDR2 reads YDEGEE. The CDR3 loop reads CASSRGRVGTDTQYF. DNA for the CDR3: TGTGCCAGCAGCCGGGGGCGGGTCGGCACAGATACGCAGTATTTT. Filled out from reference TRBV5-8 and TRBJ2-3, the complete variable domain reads EAGVTQSPTHLIKTRGQQATLRCSPISGHTSVYWYQQALGLGLQFLLWYDEGEERNRGNFPPRFSGRQFPNYSSELNVNALELEDSALYLCASSRGRVGTDTQYFGPGTRLTVL.

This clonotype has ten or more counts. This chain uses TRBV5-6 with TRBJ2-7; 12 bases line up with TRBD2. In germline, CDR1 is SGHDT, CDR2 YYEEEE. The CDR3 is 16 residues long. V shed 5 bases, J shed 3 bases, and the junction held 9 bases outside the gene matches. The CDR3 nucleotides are TGTGCCAGCAGTCCTACCGGGACTAGCGGGCACTACGAGCAGTACTTC. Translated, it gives CASSPTGTSGHYEQYF.

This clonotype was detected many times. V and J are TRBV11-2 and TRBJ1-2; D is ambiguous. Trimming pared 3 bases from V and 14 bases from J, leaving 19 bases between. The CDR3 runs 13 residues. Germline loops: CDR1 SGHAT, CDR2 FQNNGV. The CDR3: CASSFGGRPTRTF. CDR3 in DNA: TGTGCCAGCAGCTTTGGTGGCCGTCCTACTAGGACCTTC.